The 3 T cell receptor beta chains listed next were all sequenced from one sample in a study of molecular identifiers for immune sequencing clone quantification. TCRdb redid the calling of the PCR reads with MiXCR, one entry per CDR3 protein. The table includes some 97,000 distinct CDR3 sequences, approximately 24% detected once. Sequenced material: naive CD8+ T cells from blood, with Jurkat cell RNA spiked in. Sample subset: FACS-sorted CD8+CD4-CCR7+CD45RA+ naive T cells. These TCRs come from a human donor in good health. Some libraries in this study had Jurkat cell RNA spiked in.

There are many counts of this clonotype. The chain is built from TRBV7-9 and TRBJ2-2; the D is unclear. Germline V gene sequence: CDR1 SEHNR, CDR2 FQNEAQ (reference sequence). V dropped 2 bases and J dropped 7 bases, with 5 bases sitting between them. The CDR3 consists of 12 residues. This chain's CDR3 is CASSLLGGELFF. CDR3 coding DNA: TGTGCCAGCAGCTTATTAGGCGGGGAGCTGTTTTTT.

This clonotype was seen only a few times. This may come from a read error, since a much larger clone is one base off. This sequence joins TRBV6-6 and TRBJ1-1; 9 bases line up with TRBD1. CDR3 length: 14 residues. The germline gives CDR1 MNHNY, CDR2 SVGAGI (reference sequence). DNA for the CDR3: TGTGCCGGCAGTTATTCACAGGGGGCCGCTGAAGCTTTCTTT. Translation: CAGSYSQGAAEAFF.

This chain joins TRBV27 and TRBJ1-4; no definite D call. V lost 3 bases to trimming and J lost 0 bases, with 5 bases between them. The CDR3 has 14 amino acids. Germline assignment: CDR1 MNHEY and CDR2 SMNVEV (reference sequence). The CDR3 loop is CASSFLTTNEKLFF. CDR3 nucleotides: TGTGCCAGCAGTTTTTTGACAACTAATGAAAAACTGTTTTTT.